This TCR beta chain comes out of a study of blood T cells in healthy people across ages. It was with a sample-barcoded 5' primer and a J-beta primer mix that a second PCR of roughly 6 to 12 cycles was run. Carrying 12 random nucleotides, a template-switch adaptor labeled each individual cDNA molecule. TCRdb re-derived calls from the 5' RACE reads in MiXCR, one entry per CDR3 protein. This table has around 1,000,000 distinct CDR3 sequences, 35% to 45% appearing once. Trimming removed 7 bases from V and 1 base from J; junction bases left unmatched: 19. Germline-derived CDR1 and CDR2 are MNHEY and SVGEGT. The CDR3 length is 20 residues. This clonotype was observed a few times.

This clonotype originated in a man aged 18 to 30 in good health. The sample taken for sequencing was blood. This sequence joins TRBV6-2 or TRBV6-3 and TRBJ2-1; TRBD2 matches at 10 bases. The CDR3 sequence is CASTLLLRGTSGASYNEQFF. CDR3 coding DNA: TGTGCCAGCACCCTCCTCCTCCGGGGAACTAGCGGGGCGTCCTACAATGAGCAGTTCTTC.